This is a list of T cell receptor beta chains from one sample in a study of blood T cells in healthy people across ages. One entry per CDR3 protein results from TCRdb running MiXCR on the 5' RACE reads. Of hundreds of thousands of distinct CDR3 sequences in the sample, approximately 29% were seen once. Source material: blood. The receptor source for this set is a woman aged 80 or older in good health. The CDR3 runs from the conserved cysteine through the conserved F or W. D genes are given only for firm matches. Size is omitted from some rows. Given values are once, few, many or a class for expanded clones.

CDR3aa	CDR3nt	v_gene	j_gene	abundance	d_gene	len
CASSHRPNTEAFF	TGTGCCAGCTCACATAGACCGAACACTGAAGCTTTCTTT	TRBV18	TRBJ1-1	NA	NA	13
CASRETSGVSEAFF	TGTGCCAGCAGGGAAACGTCAGGGGTGAGTGAAGCTTTCTTT	TRBV7-2	TRBJ1-1	many	NA	14
CASSLGGSSNEKLFF	TGCGCCAGCAGCTTGGGAGGGAGTTCTAATGAAAAACTGTTTTTT	TRBV5-1	TRBJ1-4	many	NA	15
CASRGAGGGSYEQYF	TGTGCCAGCAGAGGGGCAGGGGGGGGGAGCTACGAGCAGTACTTC	TRBV6-6	TRBJ2-7	many	NA	15
CATSSGTDTQYF	TGTGCCACCAGTTCGGGCACAGATACGCAGTATTTT	TRBV24-1	TRBJ2-3	NA	NA	12
CSARVTGGRGAYEQYF	TGCAGTGCTAGAGTAACGGGTGGGCGGGGAGCATACGAGCAGTACTTC	TRBV20-1	TRBJ2-7	many	NA	16
CASSLEGGSGNQPQHF	TGTGCCAGCAGCTTAGAAGGTGGGTCGGGGAATCAGCCCCAGCATTTT	TRBV11-2	TRBJ1-5	few	NA	16
CASSLPPRTGGKNIQYF	TGTGCCAGCAGTTTACCACCCCGTACAGGGGGCAAAAACATTCAGTACTTC	TRBV12-3/TRBV12-4	TRBJ2-4	once	TRBD1	17
CSVAEGYNEQFF	TGCAGCGTTGCCGAGGGGTACAATGAGCAGTTCTTC	TRBV29-1	TRBJ2-1	NA	NA	12
CSARDVDSGYEQYF	TGCAGTGCTAGAGATGTGGACAGCGGCTACGAGCAGTACTTC	TRBV20-1	TRBJ2-7	NA	NA	14
CASSLGTVTNYEQYF	TGCGCCAGCAGCTTGGGGACAGTAACTAACTACGAGCAGTACTTC	TRBV5-1	TRBJ2-7	NA	NA	15
CASSQHPLAETQYF	TGTGCCAGCAGTCAGCATCCGCTGGCGGAGACCCAGTACTTC	TRBV28	TRBJ2-5	many	NA	14
CAWSTPGGLSYEQYF	TGTGCCTGGAGTACTCCCGGGGGCCTCTCCTACGAGCAGTACTTC	TRBV30	TRBJ2-7	many	NA	15
CASSVGTGGTYEQYF	TGTGCCAGCAGCGTGGGGACAGGCGGAACCTACGAGCAGTACTTC	TRBV9	TRBJ2-7	many	TRBD1	15
CATSRDNSRSETQYF	TGTGCCACCAGCAGAGATAATAGCCGCTCGGAGACCCAGTACTTC	TRBV15	TRBJ2-5	many	NA	15
CASSVAPNAGETQYF	TGTGCCAGCAGCGTAGCCCCAAACGCGGGAGAGACCCAGTACTTC	TRBV9	TRBJ2-5	many	NA	15
CASSRRVHEQYF	TGTGCCAGCAGTCGTCGGGTCCACGAGCAGTACTTC	TRBV12-3/TRBV12-4	TRBJ2-7	NA	NA	12
CASSVAYRGSEQYF	TGTGCCAGCAGCGTAGCGTACAGGGGAAGCGAGCAGTACTTC	TRBV9	TRBJ2-7	many	TRBD1	14
CASREHLTGAIDTQYF	TGCGCCAGCAGAGAGCATCTGACAGGGGCTATAGATACGCAGTATTTT	TRBV5-1	TRBJ2-3	NA	TRBD1	16
CASSPTGQSEQYF	TGTGCCAGCTCACCGACAGGACAGAGCGAGCAGTACTTC	TRBV18	TRBJ2-7	few	NA	13
CASSATGFNTEAFF	TGTGCCAGCAGCGCGACAGGGTTTAACACTGAAGCTTTCTTT	TRBV7-9	TRBJ1-1	NA	TRBD1	14
CASSESAGRLVEAFF	TGTGCCAGCAGTGAATCAGCAGGGCGGCTTGTAGAAGCTTTCTTT	TRBV25-1	TRBJ1-1	NA	NA	15
CASTGEHDTDTQYF	TGTGCCAGCACCGGAGAACACGACACAGATACGCAGTATTTT	TRBV2	TRBJ2-3	NA	NA	14
CATSRDRMRGVNEQFF	TGTGCCACCAGCAGAGATCGGATGAGGGGGGTCAATGAGCAGTTCTTC	TRBV15	TRBJ2-1	many	NA	16
CASSLRTGPLTGELFF	TGTGCCAGCAGCCTGAGGACAGGGCCCCTCACCGGGGAGCTGTTTTTT	TRBV14	TRBJ2-2	NA	TRBD1	16
CASSYWTEETQYF	TGTGCCAGCAGTTACTGGACGGAAGAGACCCAGTACTTC	TRBV6-5	TRBJ2-5	many	NA	13